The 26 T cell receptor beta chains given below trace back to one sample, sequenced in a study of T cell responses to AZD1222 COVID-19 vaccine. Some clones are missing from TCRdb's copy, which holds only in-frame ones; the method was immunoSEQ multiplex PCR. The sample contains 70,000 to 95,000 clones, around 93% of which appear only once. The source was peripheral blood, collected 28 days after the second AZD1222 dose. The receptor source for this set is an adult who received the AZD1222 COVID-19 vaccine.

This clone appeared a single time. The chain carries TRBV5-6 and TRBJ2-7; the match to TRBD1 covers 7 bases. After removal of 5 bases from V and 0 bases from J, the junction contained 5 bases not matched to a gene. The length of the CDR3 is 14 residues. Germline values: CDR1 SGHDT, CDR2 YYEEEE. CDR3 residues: CASSPDRNSYEQYF. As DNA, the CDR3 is TGTGCCAGCAGTCCGGACAGGAACTCCTACGAGCAGTACTTC.

Here the CDR3 reads CASSLAQGPSGTQYF. The CDR3 DNA sequence: TGCGCCAGCAGCTTGGCGCAGGGGCCGTCCGGGACCCAGTACTTC. The chain links TRBV5-1 to TRBJ2-5, with a possible D match to TRBD1 (6 bases). The CDR3 length is 15 residues. V lost 0 bases to trimming and J lost 7 bases, with 16 bases between them. Germline lookup yields CDR1 SGHRS and CDR2 YFSETQ.

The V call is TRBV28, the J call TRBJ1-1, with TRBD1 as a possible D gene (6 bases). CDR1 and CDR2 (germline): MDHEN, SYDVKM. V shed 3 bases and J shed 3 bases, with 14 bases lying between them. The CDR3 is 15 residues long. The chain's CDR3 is CASSFAGAGDTEAFF. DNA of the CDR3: TGTGCCAGCAGTTTTGCGGGGGCGGGGGACACTGAAGCTTTCTTT. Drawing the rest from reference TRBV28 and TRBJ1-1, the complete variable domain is DVKVTQSSRYLVKRTGEKVFLECVQDMDHENMFWYRQDPGLGLRLIYFSYDVKMKEKGDIPEGYSVSREKKERFSLILESASTNQTSMYLCASSFAGAGDTEAFFGQGTRLTVV.

CDR3 in amino acids: CASSVQQQETQYF. The DNA for the CDR3 is TGTGCCAGCAGCGTACAACAGCAAGAGACCCAGTACTTC. V gene TRBV9 combines with J gene TRBJ2-5, with D hard to call. Between the trimmed V and J ends, which lost 1 base and 2 bases, there was a span of 6 bases. The CDR3 is 13 amino acids. CDR1 SGDLS and CDR2 YYNGEE come from the germline V gene. Full variable domain (outside the CDR3, taken from reference TRBV9 and TRBJ2-5): DSGVTQTPKHLITATGQRVTLRCSPRSGDLSVYWYQQSLDQGLQFLIQYYNGEERAKGNILERFSAQQFPDLHSELNLSSLELGDSALYFCASSVQQQETQYFGPGTRLLVL.

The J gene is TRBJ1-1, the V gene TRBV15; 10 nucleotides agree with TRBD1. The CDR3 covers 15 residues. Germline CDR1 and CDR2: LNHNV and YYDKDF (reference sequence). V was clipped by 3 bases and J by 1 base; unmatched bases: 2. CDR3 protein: CATSRGQGPNTEAFF. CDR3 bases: TGTGCCACCAGCAGGGGACAGGGGCCGAACACTGAAGCTTTCTTT.

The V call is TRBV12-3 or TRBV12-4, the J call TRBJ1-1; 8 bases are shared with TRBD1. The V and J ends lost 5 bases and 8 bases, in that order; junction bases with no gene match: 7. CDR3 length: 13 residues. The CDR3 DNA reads TGTGCCAGCAGTCCATCAGGGGGCGGGGAAGCTTTCTTT. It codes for CASSPSGGGEAFF.

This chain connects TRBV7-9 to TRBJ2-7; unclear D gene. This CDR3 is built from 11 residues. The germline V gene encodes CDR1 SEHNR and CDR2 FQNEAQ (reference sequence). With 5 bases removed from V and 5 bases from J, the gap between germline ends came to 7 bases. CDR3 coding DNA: TGTGCCAGCAGCCCCTATCACGAGCAGTACTTC. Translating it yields CASSPYHEQYF.

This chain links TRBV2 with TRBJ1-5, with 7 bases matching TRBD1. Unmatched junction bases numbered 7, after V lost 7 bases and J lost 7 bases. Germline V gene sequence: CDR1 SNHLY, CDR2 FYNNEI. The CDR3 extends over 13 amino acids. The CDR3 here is CASKWAGGQPQHF. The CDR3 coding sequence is TGTGCCAGCAAATGGGCAGGGGGGCAGCCCCAGCATTTT.

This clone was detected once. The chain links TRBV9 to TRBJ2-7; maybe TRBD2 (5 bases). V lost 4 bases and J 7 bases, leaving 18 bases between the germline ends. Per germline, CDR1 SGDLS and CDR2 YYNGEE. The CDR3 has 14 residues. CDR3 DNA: TGTGCCAGCAGCCCCTCCGGGCCCGGGAAGGAGCAGTACTTC. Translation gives CASSPSGPGKEQYF. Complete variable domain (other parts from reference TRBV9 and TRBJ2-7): DSGVTQTPKHLITATGQRVTLRCSPRSGDLSVYWYQQSLDQGLQFLIQYYNGEERAKGNILERFSAQQFPDLHSELNLSSLELGDSALYFCASSPSGPGKEQYFGPGTRLTVT.

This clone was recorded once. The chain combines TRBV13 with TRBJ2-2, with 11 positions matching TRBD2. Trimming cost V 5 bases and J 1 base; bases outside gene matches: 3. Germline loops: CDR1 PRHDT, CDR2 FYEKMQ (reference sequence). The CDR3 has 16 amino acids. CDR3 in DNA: TGTGCCAGCAGCCCAACTAGCGGGAGGAACACCGGGGAGCTGTTTTTT. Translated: CASSPTSGRNTGELFF.

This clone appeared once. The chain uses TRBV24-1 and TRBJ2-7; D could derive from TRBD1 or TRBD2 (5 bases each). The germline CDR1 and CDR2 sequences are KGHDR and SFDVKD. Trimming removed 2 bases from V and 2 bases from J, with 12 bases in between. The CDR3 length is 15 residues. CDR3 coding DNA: TGTGCCACCAGTGATTCCGGGACGGAGACCTACGAGCAGTACTTC. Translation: CATSDSGTETYEQYF.

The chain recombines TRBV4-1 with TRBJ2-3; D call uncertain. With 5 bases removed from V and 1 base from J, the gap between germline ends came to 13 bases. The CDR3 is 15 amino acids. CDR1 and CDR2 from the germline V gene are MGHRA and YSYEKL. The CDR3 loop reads CASSSLQSRTDTQYF. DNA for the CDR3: TGCGCCAGCAGCAGTCTTCAATCGCGCACAGATACGCAGTATTTT.

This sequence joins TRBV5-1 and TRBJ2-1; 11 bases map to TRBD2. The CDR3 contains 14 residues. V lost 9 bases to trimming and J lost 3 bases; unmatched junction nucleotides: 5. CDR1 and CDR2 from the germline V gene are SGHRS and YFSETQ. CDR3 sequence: CATSTSGNYNEQFF. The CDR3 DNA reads TGCGCCACTTCGACTAGCGGGAACTACAATGAGCAGTTCTTC.

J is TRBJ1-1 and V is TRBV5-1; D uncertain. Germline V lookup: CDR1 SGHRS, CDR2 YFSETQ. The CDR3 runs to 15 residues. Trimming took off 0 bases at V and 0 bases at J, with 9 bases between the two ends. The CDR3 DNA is TGCGCCAGCAGCTTGGCGTTTACAGTGAACACTGAAGCTTTCTTT. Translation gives CASSLAFTVNTEAFF.

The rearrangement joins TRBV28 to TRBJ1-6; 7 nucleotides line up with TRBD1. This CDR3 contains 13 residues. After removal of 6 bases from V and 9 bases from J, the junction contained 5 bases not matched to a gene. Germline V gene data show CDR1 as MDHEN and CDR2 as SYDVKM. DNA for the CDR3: TGTGCCAGCAGCCCTACAGGGGCTTCACCCCTCCACTTT. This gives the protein CASSPTGASPLHF.

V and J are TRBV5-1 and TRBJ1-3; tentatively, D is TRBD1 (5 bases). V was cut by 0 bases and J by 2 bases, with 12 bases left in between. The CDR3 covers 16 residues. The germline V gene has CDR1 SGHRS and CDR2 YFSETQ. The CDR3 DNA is TGCGCCAGCAGCTTGGTGGCGGGGGGAGCTGGAAACACCATATATTTT. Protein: CASSLVAGGAGNTIYF. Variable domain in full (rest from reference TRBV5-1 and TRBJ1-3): KAGVTQTPRYLIKTRGQQVTLSCSPISGHRSVSWYQQTPGQGLQFLFEYFSETQRNKGNFPGRFSGRQFSNSRSEMNVSTLELGDSALYLCASSLVAGGAGNTIYFGEGSWLTVV.

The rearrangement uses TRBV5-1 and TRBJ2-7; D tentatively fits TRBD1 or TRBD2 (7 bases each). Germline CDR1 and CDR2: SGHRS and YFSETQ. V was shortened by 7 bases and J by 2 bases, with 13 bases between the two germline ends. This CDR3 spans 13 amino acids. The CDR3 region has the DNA TGCGCCAGCGGGGAGGGGGCCCCCTACGAGCAGTACTTC. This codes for CASGEGAPYEQYF.

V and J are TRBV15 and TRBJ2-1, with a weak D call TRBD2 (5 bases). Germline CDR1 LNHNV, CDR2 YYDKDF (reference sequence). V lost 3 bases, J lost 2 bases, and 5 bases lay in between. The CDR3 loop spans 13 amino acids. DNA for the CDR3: TGTGCCACCAGCAGGGAGGCCTACAATGAGCAGTTCTTC. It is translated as CATSREAYNEQFF.

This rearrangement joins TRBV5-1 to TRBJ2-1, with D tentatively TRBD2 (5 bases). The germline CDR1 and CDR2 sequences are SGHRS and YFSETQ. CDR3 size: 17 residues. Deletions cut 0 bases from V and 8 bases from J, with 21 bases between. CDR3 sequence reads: CASSLETLTIYRDEQFF. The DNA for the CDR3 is TGCGCCAGCAGCTTGGAAACCCTGACTATCTACCGGGATGAGCAGTTCTTC.

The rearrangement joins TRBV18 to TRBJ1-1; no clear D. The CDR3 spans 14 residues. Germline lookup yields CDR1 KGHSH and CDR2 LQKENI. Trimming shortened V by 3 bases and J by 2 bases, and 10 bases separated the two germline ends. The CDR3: CASSPSQDNTEAFF. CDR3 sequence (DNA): TGTGCCAGCTCACCGTCGCAGGACAACACTGAAGCTTTCTTT.

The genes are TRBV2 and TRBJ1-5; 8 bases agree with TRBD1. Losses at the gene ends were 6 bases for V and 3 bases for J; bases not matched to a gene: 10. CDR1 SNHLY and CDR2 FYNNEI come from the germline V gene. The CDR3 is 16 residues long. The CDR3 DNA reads TGTGCCAGCAGGGGGGACAGGTACTTTTACAATCAGCCCCAGCATTTT. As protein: CASRGDRYFYNQPQHF.

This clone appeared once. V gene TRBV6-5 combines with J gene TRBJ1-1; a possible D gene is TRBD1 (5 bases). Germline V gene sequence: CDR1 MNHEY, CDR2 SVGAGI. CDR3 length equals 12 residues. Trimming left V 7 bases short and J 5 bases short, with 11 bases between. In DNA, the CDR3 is TGTGCCAGCATCTGGGGGGGGACTGAAGCTTTCTTT. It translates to CASIWGGTEAFF.

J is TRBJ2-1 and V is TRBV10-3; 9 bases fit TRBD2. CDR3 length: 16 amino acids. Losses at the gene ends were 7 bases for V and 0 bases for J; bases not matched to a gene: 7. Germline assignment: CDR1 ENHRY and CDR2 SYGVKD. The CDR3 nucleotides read TGTGCCATCACTTCTAGCGGGGTGAGCTCCTACAATGAGCAGTTCTTC. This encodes CAITSSGVSSYNEQFF.

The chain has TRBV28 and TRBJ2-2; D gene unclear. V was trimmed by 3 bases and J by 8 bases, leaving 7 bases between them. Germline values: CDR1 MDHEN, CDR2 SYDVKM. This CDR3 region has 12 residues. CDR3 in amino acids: CASSLEWGELFF. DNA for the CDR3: TGTGCCAGCAGTTTGGAGTGGGGGGAGCTGTTTTTT. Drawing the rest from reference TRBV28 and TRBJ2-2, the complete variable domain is DVKVTQSSRYLVKRTGEKVFLECVQDMDHENMFWYRQDPGLGLRLIYFSYDVKMKEKGDIPEGYSVSREKKERFSLILESASTNQTSMYLCASSLEWGELFFGEGSRLTVL.

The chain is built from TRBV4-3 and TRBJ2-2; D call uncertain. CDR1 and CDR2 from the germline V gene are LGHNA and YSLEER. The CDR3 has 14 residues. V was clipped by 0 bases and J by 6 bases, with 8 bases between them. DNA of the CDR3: TGCGCCAGCAGCCAAGAACCCCTAGCCGGGGAGCTGTTTTTT. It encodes CASSQEPLAGELFF.

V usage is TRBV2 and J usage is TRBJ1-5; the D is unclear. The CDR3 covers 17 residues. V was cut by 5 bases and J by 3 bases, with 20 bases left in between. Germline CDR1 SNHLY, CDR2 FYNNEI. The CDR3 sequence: CASSLRSAGAYNQPQHF. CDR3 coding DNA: TGTGCCAGCAGTTTGAGGTCTGCAGGAGCCTACAATCAGCCCCAGCATTTT.